This T cell receptor beta chain was recorded in a study of T cell clonotyping in hematopoietic cell transplantation. This CDR3 spans 16 amino acids. Germline V gene lookup returns CDR1 SNHLY and CDR2 FYNNEI. V shed 4 bases and J shed 0 bases, with 13 bases lying between them. Produced via immunoSEQ multiplex PCR; TCRdb's table is partial and in-frame only. Counted here are roughly 27,000 clones, approximately 96% occurring once; the ten biggest clones make up over 1.2%. To note about this clone: What it recognizes is unknown.

General study results and limits: At the given depth, recipient repertoires were over 95% de novo clonotypes. Higher Inverse Simpson Index values in graft donor and pretransplant recipient predicted broader posttransplant TCR diversity. CD4 and CD8 repertoire contributions could not be separated without sorting. After transplant, recipient diversity fell while pathologically expanded clonotypes grew through day 180.

The sequenced sample was peripheral blood mononuclear cells. The rearrangement uses TRBV2 and TRBJ1-3; no firm D call. The source is a man in his forties or fifties in good health. Some clones in this sample may be carry-over from other donors' samples. CDR3 in DNA: TGTGCCAGCAGTGCCCAGCTGGGGAACTCTGGAAACACCATATATTTT. Amino acid sequence: CASSAQLGNSGNTIYF.